One and the same sample provided the 22 T cell receptor beta chains below, sequenced in a study of Siglec-9 on CD8 T cells in melanoma. TCRdb's table, derived via immunoSEQ multiplex PCR, lists solely in-frame clones and lacks some. The sample has tens of thousands of clones, roughly 80% seen once; the top ten hold 5.8%. Source material: Siglec-9- CD8+ T cells sorted from blood. Receptors were obtained from a human donor in good health.

The chain employs TRBV5-1 and TRBJ2-1; D ambiguous. This CDR3 is built from 16 residues. Trimming shortened V by 4 bases and J by 0 bases, and 14 bases separated the two germline ends. Germline V gene sequence: CDR1 SGHRS, CDR2 YFSETQ. The CDR3 region has the DNA TGCGCCAGCAGCAGCCTAGACAAGAGCTCCTACAATGAGCAGTTCTTC. Translation gives CASSSLDKSSYNEQFF.

The CDR3 nucleotides read TGTGCCAGCTTGTACCGGGACGGAGCGAACACTGAAGCTTTCTTT. Residues: CASLYRDGANTEAFF. The V call is TRBV6-1, the J call TRBJ1-1; maybe TRBD1 (5 bases). Germline V gene data show CDR1 as MNHNS and CDR2 as SASEGT. The CDR3 length is 15 residues. Trimming shortened V by 8 bases and J by 1 base, and 17 bases separated the two germline ends.

The chain employs TRBV6-5 and TRBJ2-3, with no clear D. Looked up from germline, CDR1 is MNHEY and CDR2 is SVGAGI. V lost 0 bases and J 0 bases, leaving 7 bases between the germline ends. CDR3 length equals 15 residues. CDR3 bases: TGTGCCAGCAGTTACTCGGGCAGGAGCACAGATACGCAGTATTTT. Its protein is CASSYSGRSTDTQYF.

The gene calls are TRBV7-8 and TRBJ2-5; D is possibly TRBD2 (6 bases). The CDR3 covers 15 residues. The V gene's germline CDR1 is SGHVS and CDR2 FQNEAQ. Trimming stripped 6 bases from V and 1 base from J, with 15 bases between. CDR3 sequence reads: CASSLLEGTQETQYF. In DNA, the CDR3 is TGTGCCAGCAGTTTACTGGAGGGGACCCAAGAGACCCAGTACTTC.

The V gene is TRBV4-2, the J gene TRBJ1-3, with 7 bases matching TRBD1. V gave up 0 bases and J gave up 2 bases; unmatched junction bases: 7. The germline V gene encodes CDR1 LGHNA and CDR2 YNFKEQ. This CDR3 is 17 amino acids long. CDR3 DNA sequence: TGTGCCAGCAGCCAAGACCAGGGGGTTACCGCTGGAAACACCATATATTTT. Protein product: CASSQDQGVTAGNTIYF.

This clone showed up just a few times. The chain recombines TRBV7-2 with TRBJ1-1; tentative D call: TRBD1 (5 bases). The V end lost 1 base, the J end lost 4 bases, and 10 bases lay between the germline ends. Per the germline V gene, CDR1 is SGHTA and CDR2 is FQGNSA. The CDR3 contains 14 residues. Written as DNA, the CDR3 is TGTGCCAGCAGCTTAGAAGGGACCGCCACTGAAGCTTTCTTT. It specifies CASSLEGTATEAFF. Using reference TRBV7-2 and TRBJ1-1 for the parts outside the CDR3, the full variable domain is GAGVSQSPSNKVTEKGKDVELRCDPISGHTALYWYRQSLGQGLEFLIYFQGNSAPDKSGLPSDRFSAERTGGSVSTLTIQRTQQEDSAVYLCASSLEGTATEAFFGQGTRLTVV.

This clone was recorded only once. V usage is TRBV19 and J usage is TRBJ2-1; D uncertain. Germline V gene data show CDR1 as LNHDA and CDR2 as SQIVND (reference sequence). The ends were cut back, 5 bases at V and 5 bases at J, with 4 bases in the middle. The CDR3 extends over 11 amino acids. The CDR3 here is CASSANNEQFF. The CDR3 nucleotides are TGTGCCAGTAGTGCGAACAATGAGCAGTTCTTC.

The chain links TRBV7-9 to TRBJ2-1; D might be TRBD2 (6 bases). Germline V gene sequence: CDR1 SEHNR, CDR2 FQNEAQ (reference sequence). V was trimmed by 4 bases and J by 8 bases, leaving 15 bases between them. The CDR3 extends over 14 amino acids. CDR3 sequence (DNA): TGTGCCAGCAGCTGGGGACTTGCCGTCGATGAGCAGTTCTTC. Protein sequence: CASSWGLAVDEQFF.

The rearrangement joins TRBV9 to TRBJ2-7, with 10 bases lining up with TRBD1. CDR3 length: 14 amino acids. J gave up 2 bases and V 3 bases, and 2 bases lay outside the gene matches. The germline CDR1 and CDR2 sequences are SGDLS and YYNGEE. For the CDR3, the DNA is TGTGCCAGCAGCGCGGGACAGGGGCCCTACGAGCAGTACTTC. It translates to CASSAGQGPYEQYF. Full variable domain (missing parts from reference TRBV9 and TRBJ2-7): DSGVTQTPKHLITATGQRVTLRCSPRSGDLSVYWYQQSLDQGLQFLIQYYNGEERAKGNILERFSAQQFPDLHSELNLSSLELGDSALYFCASSAGQGPYEQYFGPGTRLTVT.

The V gene is TRBV7-9, the J gene TRBJ2-1; D remains unclear. The CDR3 has 13 amino acids. V was clipped by 1 base and J by 6 bases, with 7 bases between them. CDR1 is SEHNR, CDR2 FQNEAQ, per germline (reference sequence). CDR3 bases: TGTGCCAGCAGCTTAGATCCAGCCAATGAGCAGTTCTTC. Protein: CASSLDPANEQFF.

This clone was observed a handful of times. V gene TRBV27 combines with J gene TRBJ1-4; no clear D. Germline loops: CDR1 MNHEY, CDR2 SMNVEV (reference sequence). The V end was cut by 4 bases, the J end by 8 bases, with 17 bases between. The CDR3 spans 15 residues. CDR3: CASSSSPLDSEKLFF. Here the CDR3 DNA reads TGTGCCAGCAGTTCCTCGCCCCTCGATTCGGAAAAACTGTTTTTT.

The chain joins TRBV7-8 to TRBJ2-2; D unclear. V shed 8 bases and J shed 4 bases, with 14 bases lying between them. The germline V gene has CDR1 SGHVS and CDR2 FQNEAQ. The CDR3 runs to 14 residues. The CDR3 spells CASAWAASTGELFF. The CDR3 DNA is TGTGCCAGCGCCTGGGCGGCGAGCACCGGGGAGCTGTTTTTT.

The chain joins TRBV25-1 to TRBJ1-1; maybe TRBD1 (5 bases). This CDR3 comprises 14 residues. Germline values: CDR1 MGHDK, CDR2 SYGVNS. V lost 7 bases, J lost 3 bases, and 15 bases lay in between. The DNA for the CDR3 is TGTGCCAGCACCACCACGGGGGATTACACTGAAGCTTTCTTT. As protein: CASTTTGDYTEAFF.

This chain uses TRBV6-1 with TRBJ2-3, with a possible D match to TRBD1 (7 bases). V dropped 10 bases and J dropped 2 bases, with 19 bases sitting between them. The CDR3 covers 15 residues. Germline V gene data show CDR1 as MNHNS and CDR2 as SASEGT. The CDR3 region is CATITRGVDTDTQYF. The CDR3, as DNA: TGTGCCACCATTACCAGGGGGGTAGACACAGATACGCAGTATTTT.

The J gene is TRBJ2-1, the V gene TRBV6-1, with no clear D. Germline lookup yields CDR1 MNHNS and CDR2 SASEGT. V lost 4 bases, J lost 5 bases, and 12 bases lay in between. The CDR3 is 14 residues long. The CDR3 DNA is TGTGCCAGCAGTGGCTGGGCCGTCCACAATGAGCAGTTCTTC. It is translated as CASSGWAVHNEQFF.

The genes are TRBV5-4 and TRBJ2-2; D ambiguous. The CDR3 loop spans 19 amino acids. The V gene's germline CDR1 is SGHNT and CDR2 YYREEE (reference sequence). With 0 bases removed from V and 0 bases from J, the gap between germline ends came to 18 bases. CDR3: CASSLGWRSDSTNTGELFF. CDR3 coding DNA: TGTGCCAGCAGCTTGGGATGGAGATCGGATTCGACGAACACCGGGGAGCTGTTTTTT.

This sequence joins TRBV19 and TRBJ2-2, with 10 bases identical to TRBD1. Looked up from germline, CDR1 is LNHDA and CDR2 is SQIVND (reference sequence). Trimming at V came to 3 bases and at J to 5 bases, leaving 3 bases not matched to a gene. The CDR3 is 15 residues long. The CDR3 DNA sequence: TGTGCCAGTAGTATTCGGACAGGGGGGACCGGGGAGCTGTTTTTT. Translating it yields CASSIRTGGTGELFF.

V and J are TRBV27 and TRBJ2-2; D is possibly TRBD1 (6 bases). From germline, CDR1 is MNHEY and CDR2 SMNVEV (reference sequence). The CDR3 is made up of 14 amino acids. The V end was cut by 8 bases, the J end by 5 bases, with 15 bases between. The DNA of the CDR3 is TGTGCCAGCGGACGGCCAGGGGTAACCGGGGAGCTGTTTTTT. Translation: CASGRPGVTGELFF.

The J gene is TRBJ1-1, the V gene TRBV27, with D possibly TRBD1 on 6 matching bases. Germline loops: CDR1 MNHEY, CDR2 SMNVEV (reference sequence). V was cut by 2 bases and J by 4 bases, with 8 bases left in between. The CDR3 is 13 amino acids. CDR3 amino acids: CASSLGGITEAFF. DNA of the CDR3: TGTGCCAGCAGTTTAGGGGGCATCACTGAAGCTTTCTTT.

This clone was counted a few times. The J gene is TRBJ1-1, the V gene TRBV27; a possible D gene is TRBD1 (6 bases). The CDR3 length is 13 residues. Per germline, CDR1 MNHEY and CDR2 SMNVEV (reference sequence). The V gene lost 0 bases and the J gene lost 6 bases, with 8 bases spanning the gap. CDR3 in DNA: TGTGCCAGCAGTTTATCGAGGGGGGCTGAAGCTTTCTTT. Translating it yields CASSLSRGAEAFF.

This clone was observed a few times. The CDR3 DNA reads as TGTGCCTGGAGTGTAATTGGGCCAGGCCGCTACACCTTC. Translation gives CAWSVIGPGRYTF. The gene calls are TRBV30 and TRBJ1-2, with D unclear. There are 13 residues in the CDR3. Trimming shortened V by 0 bases and J by 9 bases, and 14 bases separated the two germline ends. Germline CDR1 reads GTSNPN; CDR2 reads SVGIG (reference sequence).

CDR3 nucleotide sequence: TGTGCCAGTAGTATAGCGCAGGGGGACTACGAGCAGTACGTC. Translation: CASSIAQGDYEQYV. V is TRBV19 and J is TRBJ2-7, with 7 bases lining up with TRBD1. The CDR3 consists of 14 residues. Trimming removed 1 base from V and 3 bases from J; junction bases left unmatched: 3. The germline CDR1 and CDR2 sequences are LNHDA and SQIVND (reference sequence).